One sample yielded the 22 T cell receptor beta chains listed below, sequenced in a study of human T cells and chemical hapten exposure. One entry per CDR3 protein results from TCRdb running MiXCR on the RACE reads. The sample contains 45,000 to 70,000 distinct CDR3 sequences, over 7.5% of which appear only once. The time point here: patch test 1, 2 weeks after DPC sensitization. Treatment defined: therapeutic diphenylcyclopropenone sensitization with weekly scalp DPC. The sequencing here drew on whole blood, taken in connection with sensitization to the hapten diphenylcyclopropenone (DPC). These receptors came from a woman between 35 and 50 years old with alopecia areata. Some clones in this sample may be carry-over from other donors' samples.

This clonotype was detected many times. The rearrangement uses TRBV5-1 and TRBJ2-1; possibly TRBD1 or TRBD2 for D (6 bases each). The ends were cut back, 0 bases at V and 2 bases at J, with 15 bases in the middle. From germline, CDR1 is SGHRS and CDR2 YFSETQ. The CDR3 consists of 17 residues. The CDR3 sequence is CASSLAEGGSPYNEQFF. CDR3 DNA: TGCGCCAGCAGCTTGGCCGAAGGGGGGAGTCCCTACAATGAGCAGTTCTTC.

The chain has TRBV6-2 or TRBV6-3 and TRBJ1-5; possible D gene TRBD1, 6 bases. V was shortened by 3 bases and J by 6 bases, with 12 bases between the two germline ends. CDR3 size: 14 residues. Germline assignment: CDR1 MNHEY and CDR2 SVGEGT. The CDR3 loop is CASSYGGGTQPQHF. CDR3 in DNA: TGTGCCAGCAGTTATGGGGGGGGCACTCAGCCCCAGCATTTT.

The rearrangement links TRBV7-9 to TRBJ2-5; D is unclear. The V gene's germline CDR1 is SEHNR and CDR2 FQNEAQ (reference sequence). Trimming pared 10 bases from V and 5 bases from J, leaving 5 bases between. The CDR3 sequence is 9 residues long. The CDR3 DNA reads as TGTGCCACGAGCGAGACCCAGTACTTC. Its protein is CATSETQYF.

This clonotype occurred many times. This chain links TRBV18 with TRBJ2-1; a possible D gene is TRBD2 (7 bases). The CDR3 covers 16 residues. Trimming stripped 4 bases from V and 8 bases from J, with 21 bases between. Germline V gives CDR1 KGHSH, CDR2 LQKENI. This chain's CDR3 is CASSRGGGGRIDEQFF. The CDR3 region has the DNA TGTGCCAGCTCACGAGGAGGGGGGGGCCGGATCGATGAGCAGTTCTTC.

The sample holds many counts of this clonotype. This chain joins TRBV7-7 and TRBJ1-6, with a tentative D call TRBD1 (5 bases). Germline assignment: CDR1 SSHAT and CDR2 FNYEAQ (reference sequence). The V end was cut by 4 bases, the J end by 10 bases, with 11 bases between. The CDR3 extends over 13 amino acids. The CDR3 nucleotides read TGTGCCAGCAGCTCGGGACTTTGGTCACCCCTCCACTTT. It yields the protein CASSSGLWSPLHF.

This clonotype was counted between two and nine times. This chain connects TRBV2 to TRBJ1-1; a possible D gene is TRBD1 (6 bases). Germline V lookup: CDR1 SNHLY, CDR2 FYNNEI. The V and J ends lost 3 bases and 8 bases respectively, with 13 bases between them. This CDR3 has 13 residues. CDR3 loop: CASSDRGGLEAFF. The CDR3 DNA reads as TGTGCCAGCAGTGACAGGGGAGGCCTAGAAGCTTTCTTT.

The chain is built from TRBV4-1 and TRBJ2-3; D may be TRBD2 (6 bases). This CDR3 contains 13 residues. CDR1 and CDR2 from the germline V gene are MGHRA and YSYEKL. The ends were cut back, 4 bases at V and 5 bases at J, with 10 bases in the middle. The CDR3 bases are TGCGCCAGCAGCCTCTCGGGGGTAGATACGCAGTATTTT. Translating gives CASSLSGVDTQYF.

Turning to this clonotype: It may be a read error: a sequence one base away is much more abundant. The chain couples TRBV7-6 to TRBJ2-6; unclear D gene. CDR3 length: 16 residues. CDR1 is SGHVS and CDR2 is FNYEAQ in the germline V gene. In DNA, the CDR3 is TGTGCCAGCAGCCCCGAGCCTCCTCGGTGGGCCGACGTCCTGACTTTC. It encodes CASSPEPPRWADVLTF. Full variable domain (rest looked up from reference TRBV7-6 and TRBJ2-6): GAGVSQSPRYKVTKRGQDVALRCDPISGHVSLYWYRQALGQGPEFLTYFNYEAQQDKSGLPNDRFSAERPEGSISTLTIQRTEQRDSAMYRCASSPEPPRWADVLTFGAGSRLTVL.

This clonotype occurred many times. The J gene is TRBJ2-5, the V gene TRBV7-9; TRBD1 matches at 9 bases. Germline values: CDR1 SEHNR, CDR2 FQNEAQ (reference sequence). The CDR3 covers 15 residues. V lost 5 bases, J lost 6 bases, and 10 bases stayed unmatched. The CDR3 loop reads CASSPDGTGRKTQYF. For the CDR3, the DNA is TGTGCCAGCAGCCCAGACGGGACAGGGCGCAAGACCCAGTACTTC. The full variable domain, with the rest looked up from reference TRBV7-9 and TRBJ2-5, is DTGVSQNPRHKITKRGQNVTFRCDPISEHNRLYWYRQTLGQGPEFLTYFQNEAQLEKSRLLSDRFSAERPKGSFSTLEIQRTEQGDSAMYLCASSPDGTGRKTQYFGPGTRLLVL.

This clonotype was seen at least ten times. The chain links TRBV19 to TRBJ2-3; 12 bases line up with TRBD2. The CDR3 runs to 13 residues. V lost 11 bases and J lost 5; bases outside the gene matches: 5. Germline V lookup: CDR1 LNHDA, CDR2 SQIVND (reference sequence). CDR3 nucleotides: TGTGCCGCTAGCGGGGGGGCGGGAGATACGCAGTATTTT. It encodes CAASGGAGDTQYF.

This clonotype was observed many times. The chain combines TRBV2 with TRBJ2-3; D is perhaps TRBD1 (6 bases). CDR1 is SNHLY, CDR2 FYNNEI, per germline. The CDR3 extends over 14 amino acids. The V end was cut by 0 bases, the J end by 9 bases, with 13 bases between. The CDR3 region has the DNA TGTGCCAGCAGTGAAGCGCATGGGGGCGCGACGCAGTATTTT. Its protein is CASSEAHGGATQYF.

This clonotype is medium-sized (0.01 to 0.1%) in the sample. This chain links TRBV11-2 with TRBJ2-7, with D perhaps being TRBD1 or TRBD2 (5 bases each). The length of the CDR3 is 14 residues. Per the germline V gene, CDR1 is SGHAT and CDR2 is FQNNGV. Trimming took 5 bases from V and 6 from J, leaving 17 bases between them. The CDR3 loop reads CASSQIRGGGEQYF. CDR3 DNA sequence: TGTGCCAGCAGCCAAATCCGGGGCGGTGGCGAGCAGTACTTC.

This clonotype has just a few counts. V is TRBV5-3 and J is TRBJ2-5; tentatively, D is TRBD1 (5 bases). TRBV5-3 is placed among ORFs of uncertain function. The CDR3 loop spans 11 amino acids. V was clipped by 7 bases and J by 3 bases, with 7 bases between them. CDR3 sequence: CARGAEETQYF. The CDR3 DNA follows: TGTGCCAGAGGGGCGGAAGAGACCCAGTACTTC.

This clonotype appeared many times. V and J are TRBV2 and TRBJ1-1; D unclear. Trimming removed 7 bases from V and 7 bases from J, with 10 bases in between. Looked up from germline, CDR1 is SNHLY and CDR2 is FYNNEI. The CDR3 has 11 amino acids. CDR3: CASNGRSEAFF. CDR3 DNA: TGTGCCAGCAACGGACGGAGTGAAGCTTTCTTT.

This clonotype was counted at least ten times. This rearrangement joins TRBV28 to TRBJ2-7; perhaps TRBD1 as D (6 bases). Trimming took 11 bases from V and 0 from J, leaving 14 bases between them. CDR3 length equals 13 residues. CDR1 and CDR2 from the germline V gene are MDHEN and SYDVKM. Written as DNA, the CDR3 is TGTGCCCTCCAGGACAGCAACTCCTACGAGCAGTACTTC. Translation: CALQDSNSYEQYF. Complete variable domain (other parts from reference TRBV28 and TRBJ2-7): DVKVTQSSRYLVKRTGEKVFLECVQDMDHENMFWYRQDPGLGLRLIYFSYDVKMKEKGDIPEGYSVSREKKERFSLILESASTNQTSMYLCALQDSNSYEQYFGPGTRLTVT.

This clonotype was recorded many times. The gene calls are TRBV10-3 and TRBJ2-1, with 8 bases aligning to TRBD1. V dropped 6 bases and J dropped 9; count of bases not matched to a gene: 10. This CDR3 is built from 14 residues. Germline CDR1 ENHRY, CDR2 SYGVKD. DNA for the CDR3: TGTGCCATCAGGGATCTCCAGGGGGCAGGTGAGCAGTTCTTC. Residues: CAIRDLQGAGEQFF.

In this sample, this clonotype turned up many times. This chain links TRBV4-1 with TRBJ2-3; D gene uncertain. V was clipped by 0 bases and J by 0 bases, with 7 bases between them. CDR1 is MGHRA, CDR2 YSYEKL, per germline. The CDR3 has 15 amino acids. The CDR3: CASSQDDPSTDTQYF. CDR3 coding DNA: TGCGCCAGCAGCCAAGATGATCCCAGCACAGATACGCAGTATTTT.

This clonotype was observed at least ten times. The chain has TRBV11-2 and TRBJ2-2; D not certain. CDR1 SGHAT and CDR2 FQNNGV come from the germline V gene. CDR3 length equals 13 residues. With 0 bases removed from V and 4 bases from J, the gap between germline ends came to 3 bases. The chain's CDR3 is CASSLDRTGELFF. CDR3 coding DNA: TGTGCCAGCAGCTTAGACCGCACCGGGGAGCTGTTTTTT. The complete variable domain, with remaining parts taken from reference TRBV11-2 and TRBJ2-2, reads EAGVAQSPRYKIIEKRQSVAFWCNPISGHATLYWYQQILGQGPKLLIQFQNNGVVDDSQLPKDRFSAERLKGVDSTLKIQPAKLEDSAVYLCASSLDRTGELFFGEGSRLTVL.

There are many counts of this clonotype. V usage is TRBV2 and J usage is TRBJ1-1, with TRBD1 as a possible D gene (5 bases). The CDR3 spans 15 residues. V gave up 1 base and J gave up 4 bases, with 13 bases separating them. Germline CDR1 and CDR2: SNHLY and FYNNEI. CDR3 amino acids: CASSEGVRVRTEAFF. CDR3 coding DNA: TGTGCCAGCAGTGAAGGTGTCAGGGTCCGCACTGAAGCTTTCTTT.

This rearrangement joins TRBV5-1 to TRBJ2-3; D gene unclear. CDR3 size: 13 residues. Germline V gene sequence: CDR1 SGHRS, CDR2 YFSETQ. V lost 0 bases and J lost 5, with 7 bases in between. The DNA for the CDR3 is TGCGCCAGCAGCTTGGTTGCCAGAGATACGCAGTATTTT. This codes for CASSLVARDTQYF. The whole variable domain, remainder taken from reference TRBV5-1 and TRBJ2-3, is KAGVTQTPRYLIKTRGQQVTLSCSPISGHRSVSWYQQTPGQGLQFLFEYFSETQRNKGNFPGRFSGRQFSNSRSEMNVSTLELGDSALYLCASSLVARDTQYFGPGTRLTVL.

There are many counts of this clonotype. CDR3 residues: CASSLAVADTQYF. The DNA for the CDR3 is TGTGCCAGCAGCTTGGCTGTAGCAGATACGCAGTATTTT. V usage is TRBV5-4 and J usage is TRBJ2-3; D is unclear. V gave up 0 bases and J gave up 4 bases, with 6 bases separating them. The CDR3 covers 13 residues. Germline V gives CDR1 SGHNT, CDR2 YYREEE (reference sequence). The full variable domain, with the rest looked up from reference TRBV5-4 and TRBJ2-3, is ETGVTQSPTHLIKTRGQQVTLRCSSQSGHNTVSWYQQALGQGPQFIFQYYREEENGRGNFPPRFSGLQFPNYSSELNVNALELDDSALYLCASSLAVADTQYFGPGTRLTVL.

The V and J genes are TRBV4-2 and TRBJ2-3; 9 bases line up with TRBD2. The trim removed 2 bases at V and 4 bases at J, leaving 10 bases unmatched. The germline V gene encodes CDR1 LGHNA and CDR2 YNFKEQ. The CDR3 has 17 residues. CDR3 sequence reads: CASSQISSSGAADTQYF. The CDR3 nucleotides are TGTGCCAGCAGCCAAATCAGTTCTAGCGGGGCCGCAGATACGCAGTATTTT.